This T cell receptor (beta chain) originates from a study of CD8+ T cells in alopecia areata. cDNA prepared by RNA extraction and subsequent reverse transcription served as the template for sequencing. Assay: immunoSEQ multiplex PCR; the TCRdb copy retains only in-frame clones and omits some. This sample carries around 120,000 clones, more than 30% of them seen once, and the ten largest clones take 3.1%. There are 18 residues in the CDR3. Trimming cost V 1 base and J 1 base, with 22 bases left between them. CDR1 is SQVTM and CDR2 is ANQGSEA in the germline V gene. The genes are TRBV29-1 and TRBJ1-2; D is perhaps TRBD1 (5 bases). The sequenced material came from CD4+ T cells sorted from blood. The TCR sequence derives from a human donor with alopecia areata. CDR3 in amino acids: CSVEGLEGPSFLNYGYTF. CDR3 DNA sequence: TGCAGCGTTGAAGGGTTGGAGGGGCCATCCTTCCTTAACTATGGCTACACCTTC. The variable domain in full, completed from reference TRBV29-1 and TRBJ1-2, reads SAVISQKPSRDICQRGTSLTIQCQVDSQVTMMFWYRQQPGQSLTLIATANQGSEATYESGFVIDKFPISRPNLTFSTLTVSNMSPEDSSIYLCSVEGLEGPSFLNYGYTFGSGTRLTVV.